The 15 T cell receptor beta chains presented below share a single source sample, sequenced in a study of T cell repertoires in cytomegalovirus infection. These TCRs are of unknown antigen specificity. TCRdb re-called the reads with MiXCR, one entry per CDR3 protein. Seen here are 750,000 to 900,000 distinct CDR3 sequences, 25% to 35% observed once, and the top ten hold about an eighth. Sequenced material: cultured CD8+ T cells from PBMCs, taken from culture after CMV antigen stimulation. The receptors stem from a human donor in good health (CMV status not recorded). Some clones in this sample may be carry-over from other donors' samples.

This clonotype occurred many times. The chain uses TRBV7-9 and TRBJ1-2; weak D call: TRBD1 (6 bases). This CDR3 has 13 amino acids. In germline, CDR1 is SEHNR, CDR2 FQNEAQ (reference sequence). V gave up 5 bases and J gave up 4 bases, with 11 bases separating them. The CDR3, as DNA: TGTGCCAGCAGCGCAGGGGTAGTCTATGGCTACACCTTC. Translated, it gives CASSAGVVYGYTF. The full variable domain, completed using reference TRBV7-9 and TRBJ1-2, is DTGVSQNPRHKITKRGQNVTFRCDPISEHNRLYWYRQTLGQGPEFLTYFQNEAQLEKSRLLSDRFSAERPKGSFSTLEIQRTEQGDSAMYLCASSAGVVYGYTFGSGTRLTVV.

This clonotype was counted at least ten times. The rearrangement joins TRBV7-2 to TRBJ1-4; 8 bases are a match to TRBD1. V was clipped by 6 bases and J by 8 bases; unmatched bases: 8. This CDR3 has 14 amino acids. Germline V gives CDR1 SGHTA, CDR2 FQGNSA. The CDR3 coding sequence is TGTGCCAGCAGTCATGGGACAGGCGGCGAAAAACTGTTTTTT. It translates to CASSHGTGGEKLFF.

V usage is TRBV4-3 and J usage is TRBJ2-1; weak D call: TRBD2 (5 bases). CDR1 LGHNA and CDR2 YSLEER come from the germline V gene. This CDR3 region has 16 residues. The V end was cut by 4 bases, the J end by 2 bases, with 15 bases between. In DNA form, the CDR3 reads TGCGCCAGCAGCCCGCCGTCGGCGACTACCTACAATGAGCAGTTCTTC. Protein: CASSPPSATTYNEQFF.

The chain is built from TRBV29-1 and TRBJ2-2, with TRBD2 identical over 8 bases. Germline lookup yields CDR1 SQVTM and CDR2 ANQGSEA. The V gene end was trimmed by 5 bases and the J gene end by 1 base; junction bases not matched to a gene: 0. The CDR3 has 13 amino acids. The CDR3 is CSVLAGNTGELFF. DNA of the CDR3: TGCAGCGTTCTAGCGGGGAACACCGGGGAGCTGTTTTTT.

This clonotype showed up many times. The chain is built from TRBV7-2 and TRBJ2-1, with 9 bases matching TRBD2. Germline V gene lookup returns CDR1 SGHTA and CDR2 FQGNSA. The CDR3 length is 15 residues. With V trimmed by 5 bases and J by 4 bases, 6 bases remained unmatched. The CDR3 coding sequence is TGTGCCAGCAGCCCCGGACTAGCGCCTTACAATGAGCAGTTCTTC. Its translation: CASSPGLAPYNEQFF.

This clonotype was found many times. V is TRBV7-8 and J is TRBJ2-1, with 9 bases identical to TRBD2. The J segment lost 4 bases and the V segment lost 5 bases, leaving 6 bases of the junction unmatched. Germline CDR1 is SGHVS and CDR2 is FQNEAQ. CDR3 length equals 15 residues. In DNA form, the CDR3 reads TGTGCCAGCAGCACCGCGGGGGGGGTGTACAATGAGCAGTTCTTC. Translation gives CASSTAGGVYNEQFF.

This clonotype was observed at least ten times. The CDR3 coding sequence is TGTGCCAGCAGCACTCTTCCGGGACAGGGCAAATACGAGCAGTACGTC. Protein product: CASSTLPGQGKYEQYV. The chain employs TRBV28 and TRBJ2-7; 9 nucleotides match TRBD1. Unmatched junction bases numbered 13, after V lost 6 bases and J lost 4 bases. This CDR3 has 16 residues. Germline V gene sequence: CDR1 MDHEN, CDR2 SYDVKM.

This clonotype was seen only a few times. The chain links TRBV24-1 to TRBJ2-3; TRBD2 matches 7 bases. CDR1 and CDR2 (germline): KGHDR, SFDVKD. The length of the CDR3 is 17 residues. Trimming removed 3 bases from V and 0 bases from J; junction bases left unmatched: 8. CDR3 region: CATSDPPTSSSTDTQYF. CDR3 DNA sequence: TGTGCCACCAGTGATCCGCCGACTAGCTCGAGCACAGATACGCAGTATTTT.

There are a few counts of this clonotype. The chain carries TRBV7-6 and TRBJ2-7, with TRBD2 identical over 10 bases. Per germline, CDR1 SGHVS and CDR2 FNYEAQ. V lost 5 bases to trimming and J lost 5 bases; unmatched junction nucleotides: 9. CDR3 length: 15 residues. CDR3 DNA: TGTGCCAGCAGCGTTGAGCGGGGGGGCTTCAACGAGCAGTACTTC. It specifies CASSVERGGFNEQYF.

In its sample, this clonotype was seen a few times. In nucleotides, the CDR3 is TGTGCCAGTAGTCCCCGCCGGGACCAACTAAGATACGAGCAGTACTTC. This gives the protein CASSPRRDQLRYEQYF. The chain carries TRBV19 and TRBJ2-7; perhaps D is TRBD1 or TRBD2 (5 bases each). Trimming left V 5 bases short and J 4 bases short, with 21 bases between. The germline gives CDR1 LNHDA, CDR2 SQIVND (reference sequence). The length of the CDR3 is 16 residues. Looking up the rest from reference TRBV19 and TRBJ2-7 gives the full variable domain: DGGITQSPKYLFRKEGQNVTLSCEQNLNHDAMYWYRQDPGQGLRLIYYSQIVNDFQKGDIAEGYSVSREKKESFPLTVTSAQKNPTAFYLCASSPRRDQLRYEQYFGPGTRLTVT.

The chain links TRBV12-3 or TRBV12-4 to TRBJ1-4; the match to TRBD1 covers 8 bases. Trimming took 7 bases from V and 0 from J; bases not matched to a gene: 16. This CDR3 has 19 amino acids. The CDR3 DNA sequence: TGTGCCAGCAAGATAGGACAGGGTAGTTCCCTTGCAACTAATGAAAAACTGTTTTTT. Translated, it gives CASKIGQGSSLATNEKLFF.

This clonotype came up a few times. The chain carries TRBV10-3 and TRBJ2-2, with D tentatively TRBD1 (5 bases). The germline V gene encodes CDR1 ENHRY and CDR2 SYGVKD. V gave up 1 base and J gave up 0 bases, with 12 bases separating them. This CDR3 has 17 residues. The CDR3 protein is CAISEFGDSSNTGELFF. CDR3 DNA sequence: TGTGCCATCAGTGAGTTCGGAGACAGTTCGAACACCGGGGAGCTGTTTTTT.

The genes are TRBV4-3 and TRBJ2-3; TRBD2 agrees at 9 bases. The trim removed 0 bases at V and 2 bases at J, leaving 6 bases unmatched. CDR1 is LGHNA and CDR2 is YSLEER in the germline V gene. The CDR3 runs to 17 residues. CDR3 nucleotides: TGCGCCAGCAGCCAAGATAGGAGCGGGGGGATCACAGATACGCAGTATTTT. It codes for CASSQDRSGGITDTQYF.

Only a few counts were recorded for this clonotype. V gene TRBV7-8 combines with J gene TRBJ2-1; D is undetermined. The V gene lost 5 bases and the J gene lost 7 bases, with 15 bases spanning the gap. The CDR3 has 14 residues. Per the germline V gene, CDR1 is SGHVS and CDR2 is FQNEAQ. The DNA of the CDR3 is TGTGCCAGCAGCGTTACCGGACCGATAAATGAGCAGTTCTTC. As protein: CASSVTGPINEQFF.

The gene calls are TRBV4-1 and TRBJ2-2; 9 nucleotides match TRBD2. Germline V gene data show CDR1 as MGHRA and CDR2 as YSYEKL. Trimming at V came to 3 bases and at J to 2 bases, leaving 7 bases not matched to a gene. CDR3 length: 17 amino acids. The CDR3 loop reads CASSQAPSGDNTGELFF. The DNA for the CDR3 is TGCGCCAGCAGCCAGGCCCCTAGCGGGGACAACACCGGGGAGCTGTTTTTT.